The clone carrying this T cell receptor (beta chain) was counted a single time. Its specificity is not known. The entry originates in a study of blood T cells in healthy people across ages. Study summary: Roughly one uniquely barcoded beta molecule per two T cells was captured.

The second PCR ran roughly 6 to 11 cycles with a sample-barcoded 5' primer and J-beta primers. Per-sample output comprised a minimum of 3 million paired-end reads containing CDR3. From the 5' RACE reads, TCRdb called clonotypes with MiXCR, one entry per CDR3 protein. The sample has about 640,000 distinct CDR3 sequences; roughly three fifths are singletons. Study observations and caveats: Naive CD4+ cells and diversity were both higher in long-lived donors than in aged donors. Per million T cells, TCR beta diversity dropped roughly linearly as age increased.

This sequence originates from a man aged 55 to 70 in good health. Sequenced: blood.

The CDR3 DNA reads as TGTGCCAGCAGCGTAGATTGGACCAATTCACCCCTCCACTTT. Translating gives CASSVDWTNSPLHF. V usage is TRBV9 and J usage is TRBJ1-6; D not resolved. Looked up from germline, CDR1 is SGDLS and CDR2 is YYNGEE. The V gene lost 0 bases and the J gene lost 7 bases, with 8 bases spanning the gap. The CDR3 contains 14 residues.